The 27 T cell receptor beta chains below all came from one sample that was sequenced in a study of PD-L1 blockade in urothelial cancer. Assay: immunoSEQ multiplex PCR; the TCRdb copy retains only in-frame clones and omits some. Of about 48,000 clones listed, roughly 80% are singletons. The time point here: peripheral blood 6 weeks after treatment start. The sequencing used PBMCs, collected around atezolizumab (anti-PD-L1) treatment. These receptor sequences come from a man in his 70s with urothelial cancer.

This clone was seen only once. The chain couples TRBV2 to TRBJ1-1; D call uncertain. Trimming cost V 3 bases and J 4 bases, with 12 bases left between them. The length of the CDR3 is 14 residues. Per germline, CDR1 SNHLY and CDR2 FYNNEI. The CDR3 coding sequence is TGTGCCAGCAGTGACCCAGGAGGGAGCACTGAAGCTTTCTTT. Translating gives CASSDPGGSTEAFF.

The chain links TRBV5-1 to TRBJ2-7; tentatively, D is TRBD1 (6 bases). The germline gives CDR1 SGHRS, CDR2 YFSETQ. Trimming took 3 bases from V and 2 from J, leaving 12 bases between them. The CDR3 has 14 amino acids. In nucleotides, the CDR3 is TGCGCCAGCAGCTCGGACAGCGTCCCCTACGAGCAGTACTTC. As protein: CASSSDSVPYEQYF.

The V gene is TRBV19, the J gene TRBJ1-4; D call uncertain. Per germline, CDR1 LNHDA and CDR2 SQIVND (reference sequence). V was trimmed by 5 bases and J by 1 base, leaving 14 bases between them. CDR3 length equals 16 residues. Here the CDR3 DNA reads TGTGCCAGTAGTCTCGGCTCGACAAGAACTAATGAAAAACTGTTTTTT. As protein: CASSLGSTRTNEKLFF.

The V and J genes are TRBV28 and TRBJ1-4; 9 bases are shared with TRBD1. From germline, CDR1 is MDHEN and CDR2 SYDVKM. V shed 6 bases, J shed 0 bases, and the junction held 14 bases outside the gene matches. This CDR3 is 19 amino acids long. CDR3 amino acids: CASRPQGAPTSATNEKLFF. CDR3 sequence (DNA): TGTGCCAGCAGGCCACAGGGGGCTCCTACTTCTGCAACTAATGAAAAACTGTTTTTT.

The CDR3 reads CASSVALAVFYNEQFF. For the CDR3, the DNA is TGTGCCAGCAGCGTAGCTTTGGCGGTTTTCTACAATGAGCAGTTCTTC. This chain joins TRBV9 and TRBJ2-1; no definite D call. V lost 0 bases and J lost 3, with 13 bases in between. Germline V gene data show CDR1 as SGDLS and CDR2 as YYNGEE. The CDR3 is made up of 16 amino acids. The full variable domain, with the rest looked up from reference TRBV9 and TRBJ2-1, is DSGVTQTPKHLITATGQRVTLRCSPRSGDLSVYWYQQSLDQGLQFLIQYYNGEERAKGNILERFSAQQFPDLHSELNLSSLELGDSALYFCASSVALAVFYNEQFFGPGTRLTVL.

The chain is built from TRBV5-1 and TRBJ2-7, with D possibly being TRBD1 (5 bases). The length of the CDR3 is 13 residues. Germline V gene data show CDR1 as SGHRS and CDR2 as YFSETQ. The V end was cut by 4 bases, the J end by 1 base, with 9 bases between. The CDR3 DNA reads as TGCGCCAGCAGCACCGACAGTTCCTACGAGCAGTACTTC. Translating gives CASSTDSSYEQYF.

The chain has TRBV6-1 and TRBJ2-5; possibly TRBD1 for D (5 bases). This CDR3 has 13 amino acids. Germline assignment: CDR1 MNHNS and CDR2 SASEGT. With 4 bases removed from V and 1 base from J, the gap between germline ends came to 7 bases. CDR3 coding DNA: TGTGCCAGCAGTGCAGGGTTCCAAGAGACCCAGTACTTC. It codes for CASSAGFQETQYF.

The genes are TRBV2 and TRBJ2-1, with TRBD2 as a possible D gene (6 bases). The germline CDR1 and CDR2 sequences are SNHLY and FYNNEI. This CDR3 has 13 residues. V lost 7 bases and J 2 bases, leaving 9 bases between the germline ends. The CDR3 is CASKAGTYNEQFF. In DNA, the CDR3 is TGTGCCAGCAAGGCGGGGACCTACAATGAGCAGTTCTTC.

This clone was counted between two and nine times. This sequence joins TRBV19 and TRBJ2-2; 14 positions agree with TRBD2. V shed 5 bases, J shed 2 bases, and the junction held 10 bases outside the gene matches. The germline gives CDR1 LNHDA, CDR2 SQIVND (reference sequence). This CDR3 spans 19 amino acids. Written as DNA, the CDR3 is TGTGCCAGTAGTGCAGGACTAGCGGGAGGACAACTAAACACCGGGGAGCTGTTTTTT. Amino acid sequence: CASSAGLAGGQLNTGELFF.

The chain couples TRBV30 to TRBJ2-7; 9 positions match TRBD2. The CDR3 sequence is 13 residues long. The germline V gene encodes CDR1 GTSNPN and CDR2 SVGIG (reference sequence). The ends lost 7 bases at V and 6 bases at J; junction bases unmatched: 10. The CDR3 spells CAFPAAGGREQYF. CDR3 nucleotide sequence: TGTGCCTTCCCGGCGGCGGGAGGGCGCGAGCAGTACTTC.

This sequence joins TRBV6-1 and TRBJ1-4, with D hard to call. Germline V lookup: CDR1 MNHNS, CDR2 SASEGT. V was clipped by 5 bases and J by 4 bases, with 11 bases between them. The CDR3 length is 14 residues. CDR3 loop: CASSRRSLNEKLFF. The CDR3 region has the DNA TGTGCCAGCAGTAGGAGGTCCCTTAATGAAAAACTGTTTTTT.

This chain joins TRBV18 and TRBJ2-2, with 9 bases matching TRBD1. Trimming cost V 6 bases and J 3 bases; bases outside gene matches: 2. Germline CDR1 KGHSH, CDR2 LQKENI. The CDR3 runs to 14 residues. CDR3 amino acids: CASSGTGYTGELFF. CDR3 coding DNA: TGTGCCAGCTCGGGGACAGGGTACACCGGGGAGCTGTTTTTT.

V and J are TRBV5-4 and TRBJ2-1; D call uncertain. CDR1 SGHNT and CDR2 YYREEE come from the germline V gene (reference sequence). Trimming removed 0 bases at V and 4 bases at J, with 8 bases between. The CDR3 has 14 residues. The CDR3 is CASSLDSYYNEQFF. CDR3 nucleotides: TGTGCCAGCAGCTTGGACTCCTATTACAATGAGCAGTTCTTC. Based on the CDR3 plus reference TRBV5-4 and TRBJ2-1, the full variable domain is ETGVTQSPTHLIKTRGQQVTLRCSSQSGHNTVSWYQQALGQGPQFIFQYYREEENGRGNFPPRFSGLQFPNYSSELNVNALELDDSALYLCASSLDSYYNEQFFGPGTRLTVL.

This chain links TRBV5-4 with TRBJ2-3, with a tentative D call TRBD2 (7 bases). CDR1 is SGHNT and CDR2 is YYREEE in the germline V gene (reference sequence). Trimming removed 4 bases from V and 4 bases from J, with 13 bases in between. The CDR3 length is 14 residues. Here the CDR3 reads CASSPRGAADTQYF. DNA for the CDR3: TGTGCCAGCAGCCCTCGGGGGGCGGCAGATACGCAGTATTTT.

This clone occurred a few times. The CDR3 loop reads CASSLTSGSWDEQFF. The CDR3 coding sequence is TGTGCCAGCAGCTTGACTAGCGGGAGTTGGGATGAGCAGTTCTTC. The chain carries TRBV5-4 and TRBJ2-1, with 11 bases fitting TRBD2. Germline lookup yields CDR1 SGHNT and CDR2 YYREEE (reference sequence). The CDR3 runs to 15 residues. V lost 1 base, J lost 8 bases, and 5 bases stayed unmatched.

This clone was detected only once. This chain uses TRBV20-1 with TRBJ1-1; no clear D gene. This CDR3 is 11 amino acids long. Per the germline V gene, CDR1 is DFQATT and CDR2 is SNEGSKA (reference sequence). V was shortened by 1 base and J by 11 bases, with 11 bases between the two germline ends. The CDR3 is CSARVGEWAFF. CDR3 nucleotide sequence: TGCAGTGCTAGAGTTGGGGAGTGGGCTTTCTTT.

The V gene is TRBV4-1, the J gene TRBJ2-3; 15 bases line up with TRBD2. The CDR3 runs to 18 residues. The ends lost 0 bases at V and 5 bases at J; junction bases unmatched: 6. The germline V gene encodes CDR1 MGHRA and CDR2 YSYEKL. The CDR3 protein is CASSQDEGLAGGRDTQYF. The CDR3 DNA is TGCGCCAGCAGCCAAGATGAAGGACTAGCGGGAGGGCGAGATACGCAGTATTTT.

This chain connects TRBV5-1 to TRBJ1-2; a possible D gene is TRBD1 (6 bases). Germline CDR1 and CDR2: SGHRS and YFSETQ. This CDR3 region has 14 residues. The V end was cut by 4 bases, the J end by 4 bases, with 14 bases between. Here the CDR3 DNA reads TGCGCCAGCAGCCTGACCCAACAGGGCTATGGCTACACCTTC. This gives the protein CASSLTQQGYGYTF.

This clone came up once. J is TRBJ1-5 and V is TRBV9; D perhaps matches TRBD1 (5 bases). In germline, CDR1 is SGDLS, CDR2 YYNGEE. The CDR3 loop spans 16 amino acids. Between the trimmed V and J ends, which lost 5 bases and 5 bases, there was a span of 20 bases. CDR3 sequence reads: CASSPTGRGGDQPQHF. CDR3 coding DNA: TGTGCCAGCAGTCCGACGGGGAGGGGAGGTGATCAGCCCCAGCATTTT. Full variable domain (missing parts from reference TRBV9 and TRBJ1-5): DSGVTQTPKHLITATGQRVTLRCSPRSGDLSVYWYQQSLDQGLQFLIQYYNGEERAKGNILERFSAQQFPDLHSELNLSSLELGDSALYFCASSPTGRGGDQPQHFGDGTRLSIL.

V gene TRBV29-1 combines with J gene TRBJ1-2, with TRBD1 as a possible D gene (5 bases). The germline V gene has CDR1 SQVTM and CDR2 ANQGSEA. Trimming removed 3 bases from V and 4 bases from J, with 12 bases in between. The CDR3 runs 13 residues. The CDR3 here is CSVDKGRAYGYTF. The CDR3 nucleotides read TGCAGCGTTGATAAGGGCAGGGCCTATGGCTACACCTTC.

The CDR3 coding sequence is TGTGCCAGCAGCTTAACGGAGCAAGAGACCCAGTACTTC. Translation: CASSLTEQETQYF. This chain uses TRBV7-8 with TRBJ2-5; D remains ambiguous. Germline CDR1 and CDR2: SGHVS and FQNEAQ. The germline V and J ends were trimmed by 2 bases and 2 bases, with 6 bases remaining between them. CDR3 length: 13 residues.

The chain joins TRBV4-2 to TRBJ1-1, with D uncertain. Germline V gene data show CDR1 as LGHNA and CDR2 as YNFKEQ. The CDR3 length is 14 residues. V dropped 3 bases and J dropped 0 bases, with 8 bases sitting between them. The chain's CDR3 is CASSHFSVNTEAFF. CDR3 nucleotides: TGTGCCAGCAGCCATTTCTCCGTGAACACTGAAGCTTTCTTT.

The CDR3 protein is CASSQDPTAGEQYF. For the CDR3, the DNA is TGTGCCAGCAGCCAAGATCCGACGGCGGGCGAGCAGTACTTC. The chain carries TRBV14 and TRBJ2-7; TRBD2 might be the D (5 bases). CDR1 and CDR2 (germline): SGHDN, FVKESK. With 0 bases removed from V and 6 bases from J, the gap between germline ends came to 12 bases. There are 14 residues in the CDR3. Drawing the rest from reference TRBV14 and TRBJ2-7, the complete variable domain is EAGVTQFPSHSVIEKGQTVTLRCDPISGHDNLYWYRRVMGKEIKFLLHFVKESKQDESGMPNNRFLAERTGGTYSTLKVQPAELEDSGVYFCASSQDPTAGEQYFGPGTRLTVT.

V gene TRBV7-3 combines with J gene TRBJ2-3; 9 bases line up with TRBD2. The CDR3 loop spans 14 amino acids. The ends lost 5 bases at V and 4 bases at J; junction bases unmatched: 4. From germline, CDR1 is SGHTA and CDR2 FQGTGA. In DNA, the CDR3 is TGTGCCAGCAGCCTGACTAGCGGACCAGATACGCAGTATTTT. Its protein is CASSLTSGPDTQYF.

This clone was seen a single time. V usage is TRBV2 and J usage is TRBJ2-1, with TRBD2 identical over 12 bases. There are 18 residues in the CDR3. V shed 5 bases and J 0 bases; nucleotides not matched to a gene: 8. Germline V gene data show CDR1 as SNHLY and CDR2 as FYNNEI. The CDR3 DNA is TGTGCCAGCAGTCTCGGACTAGCGGGACCTAGCTCCTACAATGAGCAGTTCTTC. Its translation is CASSLGLAGPSSYNEQFF.

The V and J genes are TRBV4-2 and TRBJ2-7; TRBD1 matches 7 bases. Trimming at V came to 3 bases and at J to 4 bases, leaving 6 bases not matched to a gene. Germline assignment: CDR1 LGHNA and CDR2 YNFKEQ. This CDR3 region has 14 residues. The CDR3, as DNA: TGTGCCAGCAGCCAGGATACAGGGGAGTACGAGCAGTACTTC. As protein: CASSQDTGEYEQYF.

This clone was found once. The chain carries TRBV6-5 and TRBJ2-5; D might be TRBD1 (5 bases). The CDR3 spans 13 residues. The V and J ends lost 2 bases and 2 bases respectively, with 6 bases between them. CDR1 is MNHEY and CDR2 is SVGAGI in the germline V gene. The CDR3 DNA follows: TGTGCCAGCAGTTACAACAGGCAAGAGACCCAGTACTTC. Encoded protein: CASSYNRQETQYF.